This T cell receptor (beta chain) was sequenced during a study of spatial heterogeneity in lung cancer. Regarding the study as a whole: Compared with follow-up, resection was when ubiquitous expanded tumor TCRs appeared in blood more.

Unique molecular identifiers, one per molecule, were present on every TCR cDNA molecule. MiXCR, applied by TCRdb to the 5' RACE reads, yields one record per CDR3 protein. The data contain 45,000 to 50,000 distinct CDR3 sequences, roughly 12% of them singletons. In this sample, this clonotype turned up many times. The target antigen is unknown. The CDR3 has 13 amino acids. After removal of 5 bases from V and 0 bases from J, the junction contained 1 base not matched to a gene. Germline V CDR1 and CDR2: MNHEY, SVGAGI. Described time point: blood at routine non-recurrence follow-up after resection. The genes are TRBV6-5 and TRBJ2-7, with 7 nucleotides matching TRBD2. The origin of this receptor is a male donor with early-stage non-small cell lung cancer. The sequencing used PBMCs, collected at follow-up. The CDR3 region is CASSRTSSYEQYF. The DNA of the CDR3 is TGTGCCAGCAGTAGGACTAGCTCCTACGAGCAGTACTTC.